The 21 T cell receptor beta chains below were found in one sample sequenced in a study of blood T cell repertoires in COVID-19 (dated by TCRdb to about 2020). The protocol used for the library was the immunoSEQ multiplex PCR assay. The source is immuneACCESS, and TCRdb retained only in-frame sequences with V and J called. Part of the clones is not carried over; for the studies checked, unresolved V genes explain less than half of this, and the remainder is unexplained. Within this sample are under 100,000 clones, with over 80% of them counted one time only. The top ten clones comprise roughly 3.2% of the sample. The source material was peripheral blood. The receptors were sampled from a man aged 45-65 years with acute or convalescent COVID-19.

The V and J genes are TRBV21-1 and TRBJ1-6; the listed D gene, TRBD1, was not tested against the DNA. TRBV21-1 corresponds to a pseudogene. The CDR3 length is 24 residues. DNA of the CDR3: TGTGCCAGCAGCAAGTCCCAAGGCGACAGTTTACAGGGAAAGGGGAGCTCCTATAATTCACCCCTCCACTTT. This translates into CASSKSQGDSLQGKGSSYNSPLHF.

This clone was observed a handful of times. The chain is built from TRBV5-6 and TRBJ2-7; perhaps TRBD1 as D (6 bases). This CDR3 contains 12 residues. The V and J ends lost 4 bases and 1 base respectively, with 6 bases between them. Germline V CDR1 and CDR2: SGHDT, YYEEEE. In DNA, the CDR3 is TGTGCCAGCAGCGGACAGTCCTACGAGCAGTACTTC. This gives the protein CASSGQSYEQYF. Together with reference TRBV5-6 and TRBJ2-7, the CDR3 gives the full variable domain: DAGVTQSPTHLIKTRGQQVTLRCSPKSGHDTVSWYQQALGQGPQFIFQYYEEEERQRGNFPDRFSGHQFPNYSSELNVNALLLGDSALYLCASSGQSYEQYFGPGTRLTVT.

The chain couples TRBV28 to TRBJ2-3; weak D call: TRBD2 (6 bases). This CDR3 is built from 13 residues. Trimming cost V 9 bases and J 2 bases, with 12 bases left between them. Germline loops: CDR1 MDHEN, CDR2 SYDVKM. CDR3 protein: CASRRDFTDTQYF. In DNA form, the CDR3 reads TGTGCCAGTCGCCGGGACTTCACAGATACGCAGTATTTT. The full variable domain, in which reference TRBV28 and TRBJ2-3 provide the parts outside the CDR3, is DVKVTQSSRYLVKRTGEKVFLECVQDMDHENMFWYRQDPGLGLRLIYFSYDVKMKEKGDIPEGYSVSREKKERFSLILESASTNQTSMYLCASRRDFTDTQYFGPGTRLTVL.

This clone was seen a few times. This chain joins TRBV3-1 (or the pseudogene TRBV3-2) and TRBJ2-7; D is perhaps TRBD2 (5 bases). The CDR3 runs 16 residues. The V and J ends lost 1 base and 6 bases respectively, with 19 bases between them. Germline CDR1 reads LGHDT; CDR2 reads YNNKEL (reference sequence). CDR3 sequence (DNA): TGTGCCAGCAGCCAAGCTACGGAGCGGAAGTGGGCCGAGCAGTACTTC. As protein: CASSQATERKWAEQYF.

The V call is TRBV19, the J call TRBJ1-4; perhaps TRBD1 as D (6 bases). Per the germline V gene, CDR1 is LNHDA and CDR2 is SQIVND (reference sequence). The V gene lost 6 bases and the J gene lost 5 bases, with 13 bases spanning the gap. The CDR3 extends over 14 amino acids. Here the CDR3 reads CASSHRELNEKLFF. The CDR3 DNA is TGTGCCAGTAGCCACAGGGAACTAAATGAAAAACTGTTTTTT. Combining the CDR3 with reference TRBV19 and TRBJ1-4 gives the whole variable domain DGGITQSPKYLFRKEGQNVTLSCEQNLNHDAMYWYRQDPGQGLRLIYYSQIVNDFQKGDIAEGYSVSREKKESFPLTVTSAQKNPTAFYLCASSHRELNEKLFFGSGTQLSVL.

The V gene is TRBV6-6, the J gene TRBJ2-7; TRBD1 agrees at 8 bases. Losses at the gene ends were 2 bases for V and 3 bases for J; bases not matched to a gene: 6. Germline V gene data show CDR1 as MNHNY and CDR2 as SVGAGI (reference sequence). The length of the CDR3 is 15 residues. The CDR3 DNA is TGTGCCAGCAGTTACACCAGGACAGGGCGCTACGAGCAGTACTTC. Protein sequence: CASSYTRTGRYEQYF.

V usage is TRBV18 and J usage is TRBJ2-3; TRBD2 agrees at 7 bases. V lost 6 bases, J lost 4 bases, and 10 bases stayed unmatched. There are 15 residues in the CDR3. The germline gives CDR1 KGHSH, CDR2 LQKENI. The DNA for the CDR3 is TGTGCCAGCTCGCGGACTAGTATTCTCGCAGATACGCAGTATTTT. Translated, it gives CASSRTSILADTQYF.

The V call is TRBV2, the J call TRBJ2-1; D is uncertain. CDR1 is SNHLY and CDR2 is FYNNEI in the germline V gene. This CDR3 is built from 12 residues. The V gene lost 6 bases and the J gene lost 6 bases, with 9 bases spanning the gap. CDR3 region: CASSDLGNEQFF. The CDR3 region has the DNA TGTGCCAGCAGCGACTTGGGCAATGAGCAGTTCTTC.

The chain links TRBV7-2 to TRBJ1-6; possibly TRBD1 for D (5 bases). Germline CDR1 is SGHTA and CDR2 is FQGNSA. The CDR3 loop spans 14 amino acids. The V and J ends lost 1 base and 13 bases respectively, with 14 bases between them. The CDR3 region has the DNA TGTGCCAGCAGCTTAGACGCCAGGGTGGGCCCCCTCCACTTT. Translated, it gives CASSLDARVGPLHF.

The CDR3 here is CASSTRDSPKQYF. CDR3 sequence (DNA): TGTGCCAGCAGCACCCGGGACAGTCCGAAGCAGTACTTC. The chain joins TRBV11-2 to TRBJ2-7, with 7 bases that match TRBD1. With 5 bases clipped from V and 8 bases from J, the junction kept 9 bases outside the gene matches. The CDR3 extends over 13 amino acids. CDR1 is SGHAT, CDR2 FQNNGV, per germline.

The genes are TRBV7-8 and TRBJ2-1; 9 bases agree with TRBD2. The length of the CDR3 is 14 residues. The V gene end was trimmed by 5 bases and the J gene end by 7 bases; junction bases not matched to a gene: 6. In germline, CDR1 is SGHVS, CDR2 FQNEAQ. The CDR3 is CASSVGLARNEQFF. Written as DNA, the CDR3 is TGTGCCAGCAGCGTGGGACTAGCTCGTAATGAGCAGTTCTTC.

The chain carries TRBV19 and TRBJ1-2; 10 bases fit TRBD1. Per the germline V gene, CDR1 is LNHDA and CDR2 is SQIVND (reference sequence). The CDR3 runs 15 residues. V was pared by 4 bases and J by 3 bases, with 5 bases of the junction left unmatched. Here the CDR3 reads CASSTETGGHYGYTF. The CDR3 nucleotides read TGTGCCAGTAGTACAGAGACAGGGGGCCACTATGGCTACACCTTC.

The J gene is TRBJ2-3, the V gene TRBV5-1; 11 bases agree with TRBD2. CDR3 length: 17 residues. V was clipped by 4 bases and J by 0 bases; unmatched bases: 7. CDR1 and CDR2 from the germline V gene are SGHRS and YFSETQ. CDR3 sequence (DNA): TGCGCCAGCAGCAGATTAGCGGGAGGGGGAAGCACAGATACGCAGTATTTT. Protein sequence: CASSRLAGGGSTDTQYF. The entire variable domain, with the rest obtained from reference TRBV5-1 and TRBJ2-3, is as follows: KAGVTQTPRYLIKTRGQQVTLSCSPISGHRSVSWYQQTPGQGLQFLFEYFSETQRNKGNFPGRFSGRQFSNSRSEMNVSTLELGDSALYLCASSRLAGGGSTDTQYFGPGTRLTVL.

This sequence joins TRBV6-5 and TRBJ1-2; 7 nucleotides line up with TRBD1. With 6 bases clipped from V and 7 bases from J, the junction kept 5 bases outside the gene matches. Germline V gene sequence: CDR1 MNHEY, CDR2 SVGAGI. The CDR3 consists of 12 residues. The CDR3 here is CASRRQGRGYTF. CDR3 sequence (DNA): TGTGCCAGCAGGCGACAGGGCCGTGGCTACACCTTC.

The chain uses TRBV7-9 and TRBJ1-5, with D hard to call. This CDR3 contains 16 residues. The V and J ends lost 2 bases and 0 bases respectively, with 11 bases between them. The germline V gene has CDR1 SEHNR and CDR2 FQNEAQ (reference sequence). The CDR3 DNA reads as TGTGCCAGCAGCTTAAAGACTTCAAATAGCAATCAGCCCCAGCATTTT. This gives the protein CASSLKTSNSNQPQHF.

This clone was seen only a few times. The chain has TRBV9 and TRBJ1-1, with D maybe TRBD1 (5 bases). The V end lost 5 bases, the J end lost 0 bases, and 8 bases lay between the germline ends. The CDR3 is 13 residues long. CDR1 and CDR2 (germline): SGDLS, YYNGEE. CDR3 DNA: TGTGCCAGCAGTAGACAGATGAACACTGAAGCTTTCTTT. This sequence encodes CASSRQMNTEAFF.

The V gene is TRBV18, the J gene TRBJ1-1, with D unresolved. V was clipped by 3 bases and J by 6 bases, with 11 bases between them. Per the germline V gene, CDR1 is KGHSH and CDR2 is LQKENI. This CDR3 spans 13 amino acids. CDR3 loop: CASSPRSIAEAFF. In DNA form, the CDR3 reads TGTGCCAGCTCACCCCGCTCTATCGCTGAAGCTTTCTTT.

CDR3 sequence (DNA): TGTGCCAGCAGTTTATATGGGCTGCACGGTCTTGATAACAATCAGCCCCAGCATTTT. Encoded protein: CASSLYGLHGLDNNQPQHF. The chain carries TRBV27 and TRBJ1-5, with D unresolved. The V and J ends lost 1 base and 3 bases respectively, with 22 bases between them. This CDR3 contains 19 residues. Germline V CDR1 and CDR2: MNHEY, SMNVEV (reference sequence).

This chain links TRBV19 with TRBJ1-2, with D maybe TRBD1 (6 bases). Germline lookup yields CDR1 LNHDA and CDR2 SQIVND (reference sequence). V was shortened by 7 bases and J by 9 bases, with 15 bases between the two germline ends. This CDR3 comprises 12 residues. The CDR3 sequence is CASIRGSYSYTF. The CDR3 DNA reads as TGTGCCAGTATCAGGGGAAGTTATAGCTACACCTTC.

This chain connects TRBV29-1 to TRBJ2-3; the D gene is possibly TRBD2 (6 bases). CDR3 length: 14 amino acids. Germline-derived CDR1 and CDR2 are SQVTM and ANQGSEA. V was shortened by 3 bases and J by 2 bases, with 12 bases between the two germline ends. CDR3: CSVESGVATDTQYF. DNA for the CDR3: TGCAGCGTTGAGTCGGGAGTAGCCACAGATACGCAGTATTTT.

The V gene is TRBV3-1 (or the pseudogene TRBV3-2), the J gene TRBJ2-3, with D maybe TRBD1 (6 bases). Germline assignment: CDR1 LGHDT and CDR2 YNNKEL (reference sequence). The CDR3 has 15 residues. The germline V and J ends were trimmed by 2 bases and 1 base, with 10 bases remaining between them. The CDR3 DNA reads TGTGCCAGCAGCCAACGCAGGGGAGGCACAGATACGCAGTATTTT. Translating it yields CASSQRRGGTDTQYF.